This entry is about one T cell receptor (beta chain). This clone's antigen is unknown. The record has no base qualities; no much larger clone is one base away. Library method: the immunoSEQ multiplex PCR assay. The multiplex PCR relied on a mix of 60 forward primers for TCR Vbeta segments and 13 reverse primers for TCR Jbeta segments. The CDR3 region of rearranged TCR beta genes was amplified from genomic DNA with a multiplex PCR assay. Amplified TCR beta libraries were sequenced as 87-base-pair reads on the Illumina HiSeq System. Turning to the authors' computational methods: A later analysis tallied roughly 80 million unique TCR beta chains across the 666 repertoires, and roughly 11 million of those chains were shared by two or more donors. To remove PCR and sequencing errors, raw reads were error-corrected and collapsed into unique sequences using a nearest-neighbor algorithm that merged closely related sequences. To assign V, D and J gene segments, CDR3 sequences were aligned to IMGT reference sequences. Each retained sequence needed at least a six-nucleotide match to both a V gene segment and a J gene segment. Rearrangements were called productive when the CDR3 lacked stop codons and stayed in frame with V and J; all others were non-productive. CDR3 was defined by IMGT convention, running from the second conserved V-encoded cysteine to the conserved J-encoded phenylalanine. The earlier analysis of about 530 of the donors excluded any sequence lacking an unambiguous match to a single V gene segment. In an earlier analysis of roughly 600 of the donors, a V segment was called functional when productive rearrangements were above 56.7%, and segregating when the standard deviation between donors exceeded 5%. A statistical classification framework was built to diagnose cytomegalovirus status from the catalog of TCR beta chain sequences. In a later analysis, V and J genes were assigned by comparing TCR nucleotide sequences against IMGT/GENE-DB human TR gene sequences. In a later analysis, CDR3 sequences and most-parsimonious VDJ recombination scenarios were assigned using the TCRdist pipeline. A later analysis defined each TCR beta chain by its CDR3 amino acid sequence plus V-gene family, and excluded reads lacking a unique V-gene family. As a way to deal with suspected cross-contamination and a sequencing artifact, a later analysis dropped more than 500 nucleotide sequences that were highly shared and had low generation probability. For each public chain, a later analysis derived a clonal expansion index from normalized ranks of inferred template counts within each repertoire. Generation probabilities in a later analysis came from a VDJ recombination model fitted to out-of-frame rearrangements, and those results were checked against IGoR. Hypergeometric tests were used in a later analysis to score TCR-TCR, TCR-HLA and TCR-CMV co-occurrence, with a repertoire-size bias correction applied to the TCR pairs. To estimate false discovery rates, a later analysis permuted the HLA or CMV assignments 20 times. In a later analysis, co-occurring TCRs were grouped using DBSCAN, with TCRdist sequence similarity added in when clustering inside HLA-allele-positive subsets. Repertoires with fewer than 30,000 or more than 120,000 public chains, plus five repertoires with anomalous nucleotide sharing, were excluded from co-occurrence clustering. Not all clones reach the TCRdb copy of this immuneACCESS table, which keeps in-frame sequences only. Checked studies attribute under half of the gap to unresolved V genes and leave the rest unexplained. V, J and clone size derive from that table, while D and trimming were established from the DNA sequence. The sample yields approximately 150,000 clones; 81% were counted once. 4.9% of the sample is in the top ten clones.

Trimming accounts for 2 bases at V and 4 bases at J, while the number of junction bases matched to no gene is 14. The CDR3 covers 17 residues, taking in both the cysteine and the phenylalanine. Left in the record is the CDR3 DNA by itself, 51 bases read in frame from the first base. CDR1 is given as SGHRS and CDR2 as YFSETQ, both from the germline V gene. The entry originates in a study of cytomegalovirus exposure and HLA in healthy donors (dated 2017 in TCRdb). Background for the entire study: An earlier analysis of some 600 of the donors reported roughly 300 Gb of sequence data and 95 million to 130 million unique TCR beta sequences obtained from about 170 million T cells. An early release covering roughly 640 HLA-typed donors comprised about 290 gigabases of sequencing data and tens of millions of unique TCR sequences. Of the 350 to 450 genotyped donors, about 80% fell in the genetic ancestry cluster associated with self-reported Caucasian donors. The study aimed to test whether signatures of past pathogen exposure could be identified by cataloging public T cell receptors. The T cell repertoires of some 670 subjects were profiled by immunosequencing and related to cytomegalovirus serostatus. Besides the first cohort of approximately 710 subjects, a separate validation cohort made up of roughly 120 different subjects was used. High-throughput TCR immunosequencing, statistical association of individual TCRs with disease status, and machine learning were combined to predict cytomegalovirus infection status. To study patterns of TCR occurrence, a later analysis re-analyzed previously published TCR beta repertoires from 700 or so donors and added high-resolution HLA genotyping. Rather than drawing on any new phenotypic data, the later analysis identified candidate immune exposures from TCR beta sequences and the way those sequences occurred across donors. An earlier analysis of several hundred of the donors applied high-throughput TCR beta sequencing to assess whether each TCR beta V gene segment acted as functional or pseudogenic. Alongside the repertoire data, information on donor age, sex, ethnicity and CMV serostatus was compiled. A later genetic analysis used genome-wide SNP genotypes for about 60% of the roughly 670 donors, treating that subset as a discovery cohort. All discovery cohort repertoires had been generated using a single sequencing platform. HLA typing covered class I and class II loci at four-digit resolution. Typing coverage varied by locus: roughly 620-640 donors for A, B, C, DRB1 and DQB1; approximately 520 for DQA1; some 610 for DPA1; some 470 for DPB1. A few DR-DQ haplotypes were treated as single units for association and clustering because of strong linkage in the cohort. Across 398 genotyped donors of the cohort, an average of 235,054 unique TCR beta nucleotide sequences per donor were sequenced, and about a sixth of those sequences were non-productive.

The cohort consisted of 650 to 850 healthy bone marrow donors. All cohort members were sampled while nominally healthy, although unrecorded immune exposures were likely present. The donor tested CMV seropositive, placing the donor among the 289 seropositive members of the cohort. A peripheral blood sample was collected from each donor, and TCR beta sequencing was performed on peripheral blood mononuclear cells. Genomic DNA was extracted from the blood cell samples with the Qiagen DNeasy Blood Extraction Kit. Overall results and qualifications from the work: Immune exposure information for the cohort was limited to CMV serostatus. A total of some 180 TCR beta chains were listed by the study as associated with cytomegalovirus. V-gene and J-gene trimming of TCR beta chains was associated with a missense DCLRE1C variant in a later genetic analysis, and the association was replicated in an independent cohort. In vitro tests confirmed that a few of the cytomegalovirus-associated TCR beta chains recognize cytomegalovirus antigens. A further reported finding was that TCR beta sequences accurately predicted the HLA-A and HLA-B alleles for most subjects in the first cohort. Most TCR sequences were seen in very few donors, while some public TCRs were found in many individuals. A group of highly shared sequence variants was considered likely to be a technical artifact of the sequencing pipeline. In an earlier analysis of more than 500 of the donors, most TCR beta V segments appeared in productive rearrangements about 87% or about 30% of the time, broadly matching IMGT annotations. When HLA alleles, especially DR and DQ, strongly co-occurred, attributing TCR associations to individual alleles was difficult. Because counts were too low, seventeen rarely observed V segments, including chromosome 9 orphons, were left out of the earlier analysis of approximately 580 of the donors. Because HLA typing was missing for some donors at each locus, association tests included only the typed subset. According to a later analysis, TCR association rates differed among HLA loci, with DRB1 alleles showing the most associated TCRs and HLA-C alleles showing the fewest. In a later analysis, about 17,000 TCR beta sequences were associated with specific HLA alleles at a false discovery rate of 0.05. In a later analysis, HLA-associated TCR beta chains showed more clonal expansion and lower generation probabilities than non-associated chains that were equally common. A later genetic analysis reported fewer N-insertions in productive TCRs among donors in an Asian-associated ancestry cluster than the roughly 670-donor mean. Linkage disequilibrium might explain the correlated functional status among segregating V segments, but an unknown experimental factor could not be excluded. Presence/absence analyses assumed roughly uniform sequencing depth across donors, an assumption that may not hold. The 87-base-pair reads could not distinguish some IMGT-functional V segments, including TRBV6-2 and TRBV6-3, so those segments were excluded. The authors suggested that the approach could potentially be generalized to other disease states and immunological phenotypes. According to a later analysis, parvovirus B19, influenza, CMV and Epstein-Barr virus appeared linked to several top co-occurrence clusters. In both the original and validation cohorts, the classifier was reported to diagnose cytomegalovirus status with high specificity and sensitivity. A later analysis found that most CMV-associated TCR beta chains appeared HLA-restricted, with HLA associations seemingly driven largely by CMV exposure. This cohort had only TCR beta chains sequenced, and the lack of alpha or paired-chain data limited which features could be detected.

The sequence is built from TRBV5-1 and TRBJ1-1; TRBD1 lines up with 7 middle nucleotides. Sequenced material: PBMCs. This TCR was sampled from a woman under 30 in good health and CMV-seropositive. The CDR3 here reads CASSFNGAGGRGTEAFF. Read as DNA, the sequence is TGCGCCAGCAGCTTTAATGGGGCAGGGGGTCGGGGCACTGAAGCTTTCTTT. When the CDR3 is completed using the reference TRBV5-1 and TRBJ1-1 genes on either side, the full variable domain is KAGVTQTPRYLIKTRGQQVTLSCSPISGHRSVSWYQQTPGQGLQFLFEYFSETQRNKGNFPGRFSGRQFSNSRSEMNVSTLELGDSALYLCASSFNGAGGRGTEAFFGQGTRLTVV.